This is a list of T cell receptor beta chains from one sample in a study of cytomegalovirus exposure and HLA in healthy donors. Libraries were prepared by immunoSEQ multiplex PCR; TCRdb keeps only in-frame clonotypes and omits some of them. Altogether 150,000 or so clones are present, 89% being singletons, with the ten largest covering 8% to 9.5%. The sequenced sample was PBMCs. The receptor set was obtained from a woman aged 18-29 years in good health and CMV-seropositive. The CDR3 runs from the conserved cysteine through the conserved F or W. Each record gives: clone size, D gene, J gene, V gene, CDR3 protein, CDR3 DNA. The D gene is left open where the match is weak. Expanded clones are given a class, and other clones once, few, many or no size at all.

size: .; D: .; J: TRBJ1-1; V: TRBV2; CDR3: CASINEGTEAFF; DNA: TGTGCCAGCATCAATGAGGGCACTGAAGCTTTCTTT
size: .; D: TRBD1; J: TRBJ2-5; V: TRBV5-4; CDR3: CASSLVGTGGEETQYF; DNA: TGTGCCAGCAGCTTGGTAGGGACAGGGGGAGAGGAGACCCAGTACTTC
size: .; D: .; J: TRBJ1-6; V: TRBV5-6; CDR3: CASSLVDRRHSPLHF; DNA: TGTGCCAGCAGCTTGGTCGACAGGAGACATTCACCCCTCCACTTT
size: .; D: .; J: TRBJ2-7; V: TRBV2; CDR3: CASETGGGEYF; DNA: TGTGCCAGCGAGACGGGTGGGGGCGAGTACTTC
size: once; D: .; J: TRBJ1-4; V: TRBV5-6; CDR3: CASSRGEKLFF; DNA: TGTGCCAGCAGCAGGGGTGAAAAACTGTTTTTT
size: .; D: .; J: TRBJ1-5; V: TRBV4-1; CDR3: CASSQGTIADQPQHF; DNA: TGCGCCAGCAGCCAAGGGACTATAGCCGATCAGCCCCAGCATTTT
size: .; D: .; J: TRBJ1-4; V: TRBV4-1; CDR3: CASSQVRFGEKLFF; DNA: TGCGCCAGCAGCCAGGTCAGGTTTGGCGAAAAACTGTTTTTT
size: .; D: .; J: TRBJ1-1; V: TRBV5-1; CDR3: CASSLIPGQRTTEAFF; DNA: TGCGCCAGCAGCTTAATCCCGGGACAACGAACCACTGAAGCTTTCTTT
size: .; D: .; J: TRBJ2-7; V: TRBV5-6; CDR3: CASSFSGVTYEQYF; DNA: TGTGCCAGCAGCTTTTCGGGGGTGACCTACGAGCAGTACTTC
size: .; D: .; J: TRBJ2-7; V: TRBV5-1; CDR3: CASTRDGTAGYEQYF; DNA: TGCGCCAGCACTAGGGACGGGACAGCGGGCTACGAGCAGTACTTC
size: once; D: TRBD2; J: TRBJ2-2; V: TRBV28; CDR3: CASITRLAVTGELFF; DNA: TGTGCCAGCATTACCCGGCTAGCGGTCACCGGGGAGCTGTTTTTT
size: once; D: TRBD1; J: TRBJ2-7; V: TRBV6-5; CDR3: CASSYGQGAYEQYF; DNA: TGTGCCAGCAGTTACGGCCAGGGGGCTTACGAGCAGTACTTC
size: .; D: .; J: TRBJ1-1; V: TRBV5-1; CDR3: CASSLRQNTEAFF; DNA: TGCGCCAGCAGCCTACGACAGAACACTGAAGCTTTCTTT
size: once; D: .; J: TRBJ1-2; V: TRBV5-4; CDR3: CASSLGRERGGYTF; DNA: TGTGCCAGCAGCTTAGGGCGGGAAAGGGGAGGCTACACCTTC
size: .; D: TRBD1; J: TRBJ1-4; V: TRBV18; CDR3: CASSPAATGGRKLFF; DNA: TGTGCCAGCTCACCGGCCGCTACAGGGGGCAGAAAACTGTTTTTT
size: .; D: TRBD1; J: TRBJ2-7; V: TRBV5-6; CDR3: CASSLWDRPYEQYF; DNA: TGTGCCAGCAGCTTGTGGGACAGGCCCTACGAGCAGTACTTC
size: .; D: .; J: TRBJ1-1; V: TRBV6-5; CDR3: CASSLLGTEAFF; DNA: TGTGCCAGCAGCCTACTCGGGACTGAAGCTTTCTTT
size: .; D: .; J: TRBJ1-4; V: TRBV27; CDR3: CASSSGIGEKLFF; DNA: TGTGCCAGCAGTTCGGGGATAGGTGAAAAACTGTTTTTT
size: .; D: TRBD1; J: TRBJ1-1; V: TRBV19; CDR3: CASSIGVTGETEAFF; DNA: TGTGCCAGTAGTATCGGGGTGACAGGGGAAACTGAAGCTTTCTTT
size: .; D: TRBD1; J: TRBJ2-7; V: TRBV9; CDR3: CASSVGTGQISYEQYF; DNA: TGTGCCAGCAGCGTAGGGACGGGACAGATATCCTACGAGCAGTACTTC
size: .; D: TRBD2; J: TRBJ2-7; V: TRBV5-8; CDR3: CASSFQSGAYEQYF; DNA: TGTGCCAGCAGCTTCCAAAGCGGGGCCTACGAGCAGTACTTC
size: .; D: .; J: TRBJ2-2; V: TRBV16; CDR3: CASSQMAATGELFF; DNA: TGTGCCAGCAGCCAAATGGCGGCCACCGGGGAGCTGTTTTTT
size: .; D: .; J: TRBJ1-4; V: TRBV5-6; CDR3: CASSPRGGWNNEKLFF; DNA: TGTGCCAGCAGCCCTCGCGGGGGCTGGAATAATGAAAAACTGTTTTTT
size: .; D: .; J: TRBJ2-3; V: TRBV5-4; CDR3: CASSGGTVTDTQYF; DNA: TGTGCCAGCAGCGGGGGGACTGTCACAGATACGCAGTATTTT
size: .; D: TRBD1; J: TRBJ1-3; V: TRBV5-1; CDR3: CASSARDRGPENTIYF; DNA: TGCGCCAGCAGCGCCCGGGACAGGGGACCTGAAAACACCATATATTTT
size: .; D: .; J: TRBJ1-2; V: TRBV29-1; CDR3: CSVLTEYYGYTF; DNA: TGCAGCGTTCTTACAGAATATTATGGCTACACCTTC
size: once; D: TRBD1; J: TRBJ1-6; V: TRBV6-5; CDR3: CASRRDRESNSPLHF; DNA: TGTGCCAGCAGAAGGGACAGGGAGAGTAATTCACCCCTCCACTTT
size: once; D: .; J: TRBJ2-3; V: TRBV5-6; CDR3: CASSPPSGFSTDTQYF; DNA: TGTGCCAGCAGCCCGCCATCAGGATTTAGCACAGATACGCAGTATTTT
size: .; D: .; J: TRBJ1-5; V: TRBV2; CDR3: CASSVLQGYQPQHF; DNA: TGTGCCAGCAGTGTGCTCCAGGGTTATCAGCCCCAGCATTTT
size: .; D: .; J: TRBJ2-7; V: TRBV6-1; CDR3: CASSESLGDQVYF; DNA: TGTGCCAGCAGTGAAAGCCTCGGGGATCAAGTGTACTTC
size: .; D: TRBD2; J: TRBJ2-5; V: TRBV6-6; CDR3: CASSPSGAQETQYF; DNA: TGTGCCAGCAGTCCAAGCGGGGCCCAAGAGACCCAGTACTTC
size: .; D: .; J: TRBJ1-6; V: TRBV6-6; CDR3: CASRGQKAPLHF; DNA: TGTGCCAGCAGAGGACAGAAGGCACCCCTCCACTTT
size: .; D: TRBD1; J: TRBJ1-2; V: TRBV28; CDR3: CASSLLDRVEVGYTF; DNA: TGTGCCAGCAGTTTATTAGACAGGGTGGAGGTTGGCTACACCTTC